These T cell receptor beta chains were read from a single sample in a study of long-term antiretroviral therapy in people with HIV. TCRdb's table, derived via immunoSEQ multiplex PCR, lists solely in-frame clones and lacks some. Among roughly 30,000 clones listed, 93% were seen once. The sample consisted of unsorted PBMCs, taken almost 6.7 years after starting antiretroviral therapy. The origin of the receptors is a middle-aged woman with HIV. CDR3s leave out the opening cysteine and the closing phenylalanine or tryptophan.

j_call | v_call | cdr3_aa
TRBJ2-7 | TRBV7-8 | ASSRNRGEQY
TRBJ1-1 | TRBV16 | ASSQSGDSPEAF
TRBJ1-1 | TRBV7-9 | ASSLPVRDSWAGAF
TRBJ1-4 | TRBV5-4 | ASSRAGTREKLF
TRBJ1-1 | TRBV10-1 | ASSPGQGGDTEAF
TRBJ1-5 | TRBV7-9 | ASSLGGYNQPQH
TRBJ1-2 | TRBV7-2 | ASSYRSNYGYT
TRBJ2-2 | TRBV19 | ASTPRTGANTGELF
TRBJ2-7 | TRBV7-8 | ASSFGTGSYEQY
TRBJ1-5 | TRBV27 | ASSARDNSNQPQH
TRBJ1-2 | TRBV11-2 | ASSLGRGTGIYGYT
TRBJ1-4 | TRBV19 | ASSITWGANEKLF
TRBJ1-4 | TRBV25-1 | ASSEYYGGNEKLF
TRBJ2-7 | TRBV6-5 | ASRKLAGYEQY
TRBJ1-2 | TRBV2 | ASSGNTLGYT
TRBJ1-5 | TRBV4-1 | ASSTDRGQPQH
TRBJ2-7 | TRBV5-1 | ASRLEGYEQY
TRBJ1-6 | TRBV30 | AWRRDLSPLH
TRBJ2-7 | TRBV27 | ASSYRGRTYEQY
TRBJ2-2 | TRBV2 | ASSLDSNTGELF
TRBJ2-1 | TRBV6-5 | ASSSPYNEQF
TRBJ2-1 | TRBV4-1 | ASSQDLGTSGDNEQF
TRBJ1-6 | TRBV6-5 | ASSLDGNSPLH
TRBJ2-4 | TRBV2 | ASSRTELVAKNIQY
TRBJ1-1 | TRBV19 | ASIGQGASRTEAF
TRBJ2-7 | TRBV5-1 | ASSLDSRAGLTYEQY
TRBJ1-5 | TRBV5-6 | ASSWAGTGGRQPQH
TRBJ1-6 | TRBV7-9 | ASSQGQQNSPLH
TRBJ2-2 | TRBV10-1 | ASSNQYNTGELF
TRBJ1-1 | TRBV20-1 | SATQGIEAF
TRBJ2-5 | TRBV29-1 | SIPLFPGTQY
TRBJ1-3 | TRBV10-3 | AISAGGGNTIY
TRBJ1-5 | TRBV4-1 | ASSQVPGASNQPQH
TRBJ1-1 | TRBV10-3 | AISAKQGGSTEAF
TRBJ1-1 | TRBV11-1 | ASSFDKSPEAF
TRBJ1-5 | TRBV10-3 | ANLGRSNQPQH
TRBJ2-2 | TRBV10-3 | AISLTSGGDTGELF
TRBJ1-5 | TRBV2 | ASRDGQGFNQPQH
TRBJ2-3 | TRBV7-8 | ASSSRRLAGGNTQY
TRBJ2-6 | TRBV2 | ASTPRASGANVLT
TRBJ2-7 | TRBV27 | ASSLNSDLVEQY